A single sample gave rise to the 21 T cell receptor beta chains below, sequenced in a study of blood T cell repertoires in COVID-19. Assay used: immunoSEQ multiplex PCR; TCRdb lists only in-frame clones, some missing. Of over 120,000 clones in the sample, about 80% were seen once. The sequenced sample was PBMCs or T cells enriched from blood (not recorded which). The receptors derive from a woman in her forties or fifties who had recovered from COVID-19.

V is TRBV19 and J is TRBJ2-2; 11 bases line up with TRBD1. The CDR3 sequence is 15 residues long. The ends lost 7 bases at V and 5 bases at J; junction bases unmatched: 6. Per germline, CDR1 LNHDA and CDR2 SQIVND (reference sequence). CDR3 DNA sequence: TGTGCCAGTAAGCCGGGACAGGGGGATACCGGGGAGCTGTTTTTT. Its translation: CASKPGQGDTGELFF.

CDR3 nucleotide sequence: TGTGCCAGCAGTGAACCCGGGAGGGCTGAAGCTTTCTTT. It specifies CASSEPGRAEAFF. The rearrangement uses TRBV6-1 and TRBJ1-1; D is unclear. CDR1 and CDR2 from the germline V gene are MNHNS and SASEGT. This CDR3 comprises 13 residues. V was clipped by 2 bases and J by 6 bases, with 10 bases between them.

The chain is built from TRBV4-1 and TRBJ1-5; possibly TRBD1 for D (5 bases). The CDR3 totals 17 residues. V was pared by 0 bases and J by 0 bases, with 12 bases between. Per germline, CDR1 MGHRA and CDR2 YSYEKL. The CDR3 coding sequence is TGCGCCAGCAGCCAAGATACGTCAGGGAATAGCAATCAGCCCCAGCATTTT. Its protein product is CASSQDTSGNSNQPQHF.

The chain has TRBV5-8 and TRBJ2-1; 9 bases are a match to TRBD1. The V gene's germline CDR1 is SGHTS and CDR2 YDEGEE. V trimming: 0 bases; J trimming: 6 bases; junction bases outside the gene matches: 1. This CDR3 spans 14 amino acids. DNA of the CDR3: TGTGCCAGCAGCTTGGGACAGGGGGGCAATGAGCAGTTCTTC. Translation gives CASSLGQGGNEQFF.

The chain employs TRBV5-6 and TRBJ2-1, with 9 bases lining up with TRBD1. In germline, CDR1 is SGHDT, CDR2 YYEEEE. The CDR3 is 16 residues long. V lost 7 bases and J lost 3; bases outside the gene matches: 11. DNA for the CDR3: TGTGCCAGCGCTCTAAGGGGACAGGGTGACTACAATGAGCAGTTCTTC. Its translation is CASALRGQGDYNEQFF. Full variable domain (remainder filled in from reference TRBV5-6 and TRBJ2-1): DAGVTQSPTHLIKTRGQQVTLRCSPKSGHDTVSWYQQALGQGPQFIFQYYEEEERQRGNFPDRFSGHQFPNYSSELNVNALLLGDSALYLCASALRGQGDYNEQFFGPGTRLTVL.

Of note for this clone: The same CDR3 arises from other DNA sequences in this sample as well. The genes are TRBV3-1 (or the pseudogene TRBV3-2) and TRBJ2-1, with TRBD2 matching 10 bases. V dropped 1 base and J dropped 0; count of bases not matched to a gene: 3. This CDR3 comprises 17 residues. Germline assignment: CDR1 LGHDT and CDR2 YNNKEL (reference sequence). The CDR3 sequence is CASSQGTSGSSYNEQFF. DNA for the CDR3: TGTGCCAGCAGCCAAGGGACTAGCGGAAGCTCCTACAATGAGCAGTTCTTC.

The chain combines TRBV5-5 with TRBJ1-1; D uncertain. Between the trimmed V and J ends, which lost 4 bases and 1 base, there was a span of 2 bases. The V gene's germline CDR1 is SGHKS and CDR2 YYEKEE (reference sequence). The CDR3 is 11 residues long. CDR3 DNA: TGTGCCAGCAGCCGGAACACTGAAGCTTTCTTT. It encodes CASSRNTEAFF.

CDR3 bases: TGTGCCAGCACCCCCCCCGGGGGGTACGAGCAGTACTTC. Translated: CASTPPGGYEQYF. This chain connects TRBV3-1 (or the pseudogene TRBV3-2) to TRBJ2-7; 7 bases match TRBD2. CDR1 and CDR2 from the germline V gene are LGHDT and YNNKEL (reference sequence). With 7 bases clipped from V and 4 bases from J, the junction kept 7 bases outside the gene matches. The CDR3 is 13 amino acids.

The V call is TRBV5-6, the J call TRBJ1-5, with a tentative D call TRBD1 (5 bases). The V end was cut by 2 bases, the J end by 5 bases, with 11 bases between. The length of the CDR3 is 14 residues. Germline V gene data show CDR1 as SGHDT and CDR2 as YYEEEE. CDR3 sequence reads: CASSFGAGDQPQHF. CDR3 in DNA: TGTGCCAGCAGCTTTGGTGCGGGGGATCAGCCCCAGCATTTT.

This chain uses TRBV5-4 with TRBJ2-5; a weak D match, TRBD2 (6 bases). With 5 bases removed from V and 0 bases from J, the gap between germline ends came to 11 bases. CDR1 and CDR2 from the germline V gene are SGHNT and YYREEE (reference sequence). The CDR3 is 14 residues long. The CDR3 nucleotides are TGTGCCAGCAGTAACAAGCGGGACCAAGAGACCCAGTACTTC. Residues: CASSNKRDQETQYF.

The chain joins TRBV30 to TRBJ1-6; 8 positions agree with TRBD1. The V segment lost 4 bases and the J segment 7 bases; nucleotides outside the gene matches: 3. The CDR3 loop spans 13 amino acids. Germline V lookup: CDR1 GTSNPN, CDR2 SVGIG (reference sequence). The CDR3 region is CAWTRQGNSPLHF. The CDR3 DNA reads as TGTGCCTGGACTAGACAGGGGAATTCACCCCTCCACTTT.

DNA of the CDR3: TGTGCCATCAGTGAGTCGGGACTAGCGGGGCCGAGGCAGTATTTT. Translating it yields CAISESGLAGPRQYF. The chain joins TRBV10-3 to TRBJ2-3, with 13 bases lining up with TRBD2. J gave up 11 bases and V 0 bases, and 5 bases lay outside the gene matches. The length of the CDR3 is 15 residues. Germline V gene sequence: CDR1 ENHRY, CDR2 SYGVKD.

The CDR3 region has the DNA TGTGCCAGCAGCCAAGCCACCGAGAGACCCCTCCACTTT. It specifies CASSQATERPLHF. The gene calls are TRBV3-1 (or the pseudogene TRBV3-2) and TRBJ1-6, with D unresolved. V lost 1 base and J lost 12, with 10 bases in between. Germline V gives CDR1 LGHDT, CDR2 YNNKEL (reference sequence). CDR3 length equals 13 residues.

The chain joins TRBV27 to TRBJ1-5; perhaps TRBD1 as D (6 bases). V was pared by 3 bases and J by 4 bases, with 16 bases between. Germline V CDR1 and CDR2: MNHEY, SMNVEV (reference sequence). The CDR3 runs 16 residues. The chain's CDR3 is CASSFGGLPANQPQHF. For the CDR3, the DNA is TGTGCCAGCAGTTTCGGGGGGCTCCCCGCAAATCAGCCCCAGCATTTT.

As DNA, the CDR3 is TGCGCCAGCAGCTTTGGACTAGGAGGCTACGAGCAGTACTTC. Translation gives CASSFGLGGYEQYF. V usage is TRBV5-1 and J usage is TRBJ2-7, with TRBD2 matching 7 bases. The CDR3 is 14 amino acids. Germline V gene data show CDR1 as SGHRS and CDR2 as YFSETQ. V gave up 2 bases and J gave up 3 bases; unmatched junction bases: 5.

This clone came up a few times. The J gene is TRBJ1-5, the V gene TRBV6-1; unclear D gene. The CDR3 length is 16 residues. Germline-derived CDR1 and CDR2 are MNHNS and SASEGT. V lost 0 bases, J lost 1 base, and 10 bases lay in between. CDR3 DNA: TGTGCCAGCAGTGAAGCCACAATCTGGAGCAATCAGCCCCAGCATTTT. It is translated as CASSEATIWSNQPQHF.

V is TRBV4-1 and J is TRBJ1-3; D gene ambiguous. V was shortened by 0 bases and J by 0 bases, with 6 bases between the two germline ends. The CDR3 is 15 amino acids. Germline V gene lookup returns CDR1 MGHRA and CDR2 YSYEKL. CDR3 in DNA: TGCGCCAGCAGCCAAGATTCGAGCTCTGGAAACACCATATATTTT. Translation: CASSQDSSSGNTIYF.

The genes are TRBV7-9 and TRBJ1-4; 8 bases are a match to TRBD1. J lost 8 bases, V lost 4 bases, and 6 bases had no gene match. Germline CDR1 is SEHNR and CDR2 is FQNEAQ (reference sequence). The length of the CDR3 is 14 residues. The CDR3 DNA is TGTGCCAGCAGCTCTACAGGGGGAAGAGAAAAACTGTTTTTT. Its translation is CASSSTGGREKLFF.

The V and J genes are TRBV6-5 and TRBJ2-7; 8 bases line up with TRBD1. Germline CDR1 is MNHEY and CDR2 is SVGAGI. This CDR3 spans 12 amino acids. Trimming took 10 bases from V and 3 from J; bases not matched to a gene: 5. DNA for the CDR3: TGTGCCACTGGGACAGGATTCTACGAGCAGTACTTC. Its protein is CATGTGFYEQYF.

V gene TRBV12-3 or TRBV12-4 combines with J gene TRBJ1-2; unclear D gene. Trimming removed 0 bases at V and 8 bases at J, with 10 bases between. This CDR3 region has 13 residues. CDR3 region: CASSLARVGGYTF. The CDR3 DNA reads TGTGCCAGCAGTTTAGCGCGGGTTGGCGGCTACACCTTC.

This chain links TRBV19 with TRBJ1-5; TRBD1 agrees at 8 bases. The V segment lost 1 base and the J segment 2 bases; nucleotides outside the gene matches: 7. The V gene's germline CDR1 is LNHDA and CDR2 SQIVND (reference sequence). The CDR3 length is 17 residues. CDR3 nucleotides: TGTGCCAGTAGTATAGCCATGGACAGGGCCCGCAATCAGCCCCAGCATTTT. Protein sequence: CASSIAMDRARNQPQHF.